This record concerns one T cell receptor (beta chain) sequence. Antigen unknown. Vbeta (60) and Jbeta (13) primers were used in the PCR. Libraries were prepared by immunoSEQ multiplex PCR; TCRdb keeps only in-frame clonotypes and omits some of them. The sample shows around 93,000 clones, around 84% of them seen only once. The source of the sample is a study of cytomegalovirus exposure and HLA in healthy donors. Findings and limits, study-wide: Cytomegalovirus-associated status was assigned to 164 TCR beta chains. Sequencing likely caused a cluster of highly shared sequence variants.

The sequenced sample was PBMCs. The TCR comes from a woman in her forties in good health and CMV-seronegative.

As DNA, the CDR3 is TGCGCCAGCAGCGATGGACAGTCGGCCCAGTACTTC. Amino acid sequence: CASSDGQSAQYF. This chain links TRBV5-1 with TRBJ2-5, with D possibly TRBD1 on 6 matching bases. Germline-derived CDR1 and CDR2 are SGHRS and YFSETQ. Between the trimmed V and J ends, which lost 4 bases and 9 bases, there was a span of 13 bases. This CDR3 has 12 residues.